A selection of T cell receptor beta chains follows, all from one sample in a study of T cells in Graves' hyperthyroidism and ophthalmopathy. TCRdb independently ran MiXCR on the multiplex PCR reads; one entry per CDR3 protein. The sample yields fewer than 600,000 distinct CDR3 sequences, 13% to 15% seen once. Material: blood. The source of these receptors is a middle-aged woman with Graves' hyperthyroidism. The CDR3 runs from the conserved cysteine through the conserved F or W. Fields, in order: clone size, V gene, J gene, D gene, CDR3 protein, CDR3 DNA. D genes are given only for firm matches. Clone size appears in some rows only: once, few, many, or a class for an expanded clone.

clone_size: many
v_call: TRBV20-1
j_call: TRBJ2-7
d_call: .
cdr3_aa: CSAYESGLYEQYF
cdr3_nt: TGCAGTGCATACGAAAGCGGACTATACGAGCAGTACTTC

clone_size: many
v_call: TRBV20-1
j_call: TRBJ2-7
d_call: .
cdr3_aa: CSAQQLYEQYF
cdr3_nt: TGCAGTGCCCAACAATTATACGAGCAGTACTTC

clone_size: many
v_call: TRBV11-2
j_call: TRBJ2-2
d_call: .
cdr3_aa: CASRSPGGELFF
cdr3_nt: TGTGCCAGCAGGTCCCCCGGGGGAGAGCTGTTTTTT

clone_size: many
v_call: TRBV20-1
j_call: TRBJ1-1
d_call: .
cdr3_aa: CSARDTGRSTEAFF
cdr3_nt: TGCAGTGCTAGGGACACAGGGCGGAGCACTGAAGCTTTCTTT

clone_size: .
v_call: TRBV5-1
j_call: TRBJ2-7
d_call: TRBD2
cdr3_aa: CASSLGGGRSDEQYF
cdr3_nt: TGCGCCAGCAGCTTGGGCGGCGGGAGGTCTGATGAGCAGTACTTC

clone_size: many
v_call: TRBV7-9
j_call: TRBJ2-5
d_call: .
cdr3_aa: CASSARSTETQYF
cdr3_nt: TGTGCCAGCAGCGCCAGGAGCACGGAGACCCAGTACTTC

clone_size: .
v_call: TRBV7-6
j_call: TRBJ2-6
d_call: .
cdr3_aa: CASSNGGGVSGANVLTF
cdr3_nt: TGTGCCAGCAGCAACGGCGGCGGAGTCTCTGGGGCCAACGTCCTGACTTTC

clone_size: .
v_call: TRBV6-1
j_call: TRBJ1-1
d_call: .
cdr3_aa: CASRNTGSRTEAFF
cdr3_nt: TGTGCCAGCAGAAACACAGGGAGTAGGACTGAAGCTTTCTTT

clone_size: few
v_call: TRBV29-1
j_call: TRBJ2-5
d_call: TRBD1
cdr3_aa: CSVRQGAQETQYF
cdr3_nt: TGCAGCGTGCGACAGGGGGCCCAAGAGACCCAGTACTTC

clone_size: many
v_call: TRBV9
j_call: TRBJ2-5
d_call: .
cdr3_aa: CASSVGQGQETQYF
cdr3_nt: TGTGCCAGCAGCGTAGGGCAGGGACAAGAGACCCAGTACTTC

clone_size: few
v_call: TRBV10-3
j_call: TRBJ2-3
d_call: TRBD1
cdr3_aa: CAIKQGATDTQYF
cdr3_nt: TGTGCCATCAAACAGGGGGCCACAGATACGCAGTATTTT

clone_size: .
v_call: TRBV6-1
j_call: TRBJ2-2
d_call: TRBD1
cdr3_aa: CASRQTGGAGGELFF
cdr3_nt: TGTGCCAGCAGACAGACAGGGGGCGCGGGCGGGGAGCTGTTTTTT

clone_size: .
v_call: TRBV28
j_call: TRBJ1-4
d_call: .
cdr3_aa: CASSKLEFGGSEKLFF
cdr3_nt: TGTGCCAGCAGTAAATTAGAGTTTGGGGGGAGTGAAAAACTGTTTTTT

clone_size: few
v_call: TRBV20-1
j_call: TRBJ1-6
d_call: .
cdr3_aa: CSARDRDRINNSPLHF
cdr3_nt: TGCAGTGCTAGAGATCGAGACAGGATAAATAATTCACCCCTCCACTTT

clone_size: many
v_call: TRBV27
j_call: TRBJ2-1
d_call: TRBD1
cdr3_aa: CASIVFSGTGGFYEQFF
cdr3_nt: TGTGCCAGCATTGTATTCTCCGGGACAGGGGGCTTTTATGAGCAGTTCTTC

clone_size: many
v_call: TRBV27
j_call: TRBJ1-2
d_call: .
cdr3_aa: CASSLTGNLDYGYTF
cdr3_nt: TGTGCCAGCAGTTTAACAGGGAATTTAGACTATGGCTACACCTTC

clone_size: many
v_call: TRBV28
j_call: TRBJ2-1
d_call: TRBD2
cdr3_aa: CASSFSTSGSYNEQFF
cdr3_nt: TGTGCCAGCAGTTTCTCGACTAGCGGGAGCTACAATGAGCAGTTCTTC

clone_size: many
v_call: TRBV7-2
j_call: TRBJ2-7
d_call: .
cdr3_aa: CASSLGQPPYEQYF
cdr3_nt: TGTGCCAGCAGCTTAGGACAGCCTCCCTACGAGCAGTACTTC

clone_size: few
v_call: TRBV19
j_call: TRBJ2-1
d_call: .
cdr3_aa: CASSIEEGNEQFF
cdr3_nt: TGTGCCAGTAGTATAGAGGAGGGCAATGAGCAGTTCTTC

clone_size: many
v_call: TRBV5-1
j_call: TRBJ1-3
d_call: .
cdr3_aa: CASSPQGTGNTIYF
cdr3_nt: TGTGCCAGCTCACCTCAGGGTACTGGAAACACCATATATTTT

clone_size: few
v_call: TRBV19
j_call: TRBJ2-3
d_call: TRBD2
cdr3_aa: CASTSSGVSTDTQYF
cdr3_nt: TGTGCCAGTACGAGTAGCGGGGTAAGCACAGATACGCAGTATTTT

clone_size: many
v_call: TRBV3-1
j_call: TRBJ1-1
d_call: .
cdr3_aa: CASSQAGGRTEAFF
cdr3_nt: TGTGCCAGCAGCCAAGCCGGGGGGAGGACTGAAGCTTTCTTT

clone_size: .
v_call: TRBV4-2
j_call: TRBJ2-7
d_call: .
cdr3_aa: CASSQELSLAPFYEQYF
cdr3_nt: TGTGCCAGCAGCCAAGAGCTGAGTCTAGCGCCTTTCTACGAGCAGTACTTC

clone_size: many
v_call: TRBV20-1
j_call: TRBJ2-7
d_call: .
cdr3_aa: CSASQTGYEQYF
cdr3_nt: TGCAGTGCAAGCCAAACAGGGTACGAGCAGTACTTC

clone_size: many
v_call: TRBV6-1
j_call: TRBJ2-1
d_call: TRBD2
cdr3_aa: CASSPTHPRRAGGRNEQFF
cdr3_nt: TGTGCCAGCAGTCCGACACATCCTCGCCGGGCGGGAGGCCGGAATGAGCAGTTCTTC

clone_size: many
v_call: TRBV9
j_call: TRBJ2-1
d_call: .
cdr3_aa: CASSVPISSSYNEQFF
cdr3_nt: TGTGCCAGCAGCGTACCGATCTCCAGCTCCTACAATGAGCAGTTCTTC

clone_size: .
v_call: TRBV12-3/TRBV12-4
j_call: TRBJ2-3
d_call: .
cdr3_aa: CASSLVGFVLATDTQYF
cdr3_nt: TGTGCCAGCAGTTTAGTGGGCTTTGTGCTAGCCACAGATACGCAGTATTTT

clone_size: many
v_call: TRBV12-5
j_call: TRBJ2-5
d_call: .
cdr3_aa: CASGLDQETQYF
cdr3_nt: TGTGCTAGTGGTTTGGACCAAGAGACCCAGTACTTC

clone_size: many
v_call: TRBV28
j_call: TRBJ1-4
d_call: .
cdr3_aa: CASSLGQRGELFF
cdr3_nt: TGTGCCAGCAGTTTGGGCCAGCGGGGGGAACTGTTTTTT

clone_size: few
v_call: TRBV20-1
j_call: TRBJ2-1
d_call: .
cdr3_aa: CSARLPPGREQFF
cdr3_nt: TGCAGTGCTAGGCTTCCTCCCGGTAGGGAGCAGTTCTTC

clone_size: .
v_call: TRBV28
j_call: TRBJ1-1
d_call: .
cdr3_aa: CASSLTVGYAFF
cdr3_nt: TGTGCCAGCAGTTTAACGGTAGGTTACGCTTTCTTT

clone_size: many
v_call: TRBV28
j_call: TRBJ2-5
d_call: .
cdr3_aa: CASVDFVGTQYF
cdr3_nt: TGTGCCAGCGTGGACTTTGTAGGGACCCAGTACTTC

clone_size: many
v_call: TRBV20-1
j_call: TRBJ2-7
d_call: .
cdr3_aa: CSARVNSYEQYF
cdr3_nt: TGCAGTGCTAGAGTAAACTCCTACGAGCAGTACTTC

clone_size: few
v_call: TRBV7-8
j_call: TRBJ2-5
d_call: .
cdr3_aa: CASSSRWGWETQYF
cdr3_nt: TGTGCCAGCAGCTCGAGGTGGGGATGGGAGACCCAGTACTTC

clone_size: few
v_call: TRBV9
j_call: TRBJ2-3
d_call: TRBD1
cdr3_aa: CASSVDPHLTGGTDTQYF
cdr3_nt: TGTGCCAGCAGCGTAGACCCCCATCTGACAGGGGGCACAGATACGCAGTATTTT

clone_size: many
v_call: TRBV6-1
j_call: TRBJ2-3
d_call: TRBD2
cdr3_aa: CASTQGRGRILADTQYF
cdr3_nt: TGTGCCAGCACCCAGGGTCGCGGGAGGATACTAGCAGATACGCAGTATTTT

clone_size: few
v_call: TRBV7-8
j_call: TRBJ1-5
d_call: TRBD1
cdr3_aa: CASSPDRATNRPQHF
cdr3_nt: TGTGCCAGCAGCCCGGACAGGGCTACGAATCGGCCCCAGCATTTT

clone_size: many
v_call: TRBV5-1
j_call: TRBJ2-7
d_call: TRBD2
cdr3_aa: CASSSDGTNVYEQYF
cdr3_nt: TGCGCCAGCAGCTCTGACGGGACTAACGTCTACGAGCAGTACTTC

clone_size: few
v_call: TRBV4-2
j_call: TRBJ1-4
d_call: .
cdr3_aa: CASSQEGGRNEKLFF
cdr3_nt: TGTGCCAGCAGCCAAGAGGGCGGACGTAATGAAAAACTGTTTTTT

clone_size: few
v_call: TRBV6-4
j_call: TRBJ2-1
d_call: .
cdr3_aa: CASSERASSYNEQFF
cdr3_nt: TGTGCCAGCAGTGAGCGGGCTAGCTCCTACAATGAGCAGTTCTTC

clone_size: many
v_call: TRBV6-1
j_call: TRBJ1-1
d_call: .
cdr3_aa: CASSYTTNTEAFF
cdr3_nt: TGTGCCAGCAGTTATACAACGAACACTGAAGCTTTCTTT

clone_size: many
v_call: TRBV7-9
j_call: TRBJ1-4
d_call: TRBD1
cdr3_aa: CASSLGQGADEKLFF
cdr3_nt: TGTGCCAGCAGCTTGGGTCAGGGGGCGGATGAAAAACTGTTTTTT